This TCR beta chain was identified during a study of shared clonotypes between healthy human individuals. General study findings and limits: Having only a few donors restricted how much genetic and exposure-history diversity was captured. What naive subsets generally showed was a larger estimated richness than memory subsets showed.

Per the germline V gene, CDR1 is ENHRY and CDR2 is SYGVKD. V lost 4 bases and J lost 2, with 12 bases in between. The length of the CDR3 is 14 residues. With respect to this clone: The antigen remains undetermined.

Produced via immunoSEQ multiplex PCR; TCRdb's table is partial and in-frame only. This sample carries 2.3 million or so clones, just over 90% of them seen once, and the ten largest clones take roughly 0.36%. The CD4+ fraction was divided into a CD45RA+ naive subset and a CD45RA-negative memory subset. Sequencing was performed on naive CD4+ T cells from PBMCs. Sample subset: CD45RA+ positively selected. V is TRBV10-3 and J is TRBJ2-7, with D possibly matching TRBD2 (6 bases). This receptor was obtained from a man younger than 35 in good health. Some clones in this sample may be carry-over from other donors' samples. The CDR3 sequence is CAISGGDGTYEQYF. CDR3 coding DNA: TGTGCCATCAGTGGGGGGGACGGCACCTACGAGCAGTACTTC.